Reported below is one TCR beta chain. Its target is not known. CMV status came from CD4+ IFNgamma after overnight CMV lysate stimulation. Germline lookup yields CDR1 GTSNPN and CDR2 SVGIG (reference sequence). This CDR3 has 14 amino acids. Trimming took off 5 bases at V and 8 bases at J, with 19 bases between the two ends. The sample is drawn from a study of naive and memory T cell subsets. Two oligonucleotides, mixed equimolar, formed the beta constant-region primer covering TRBC1 and TRBC2. Nested alpha and beta constant-region primers with the SP2 primer drove four PCR rounds on ligated cDNA. Ligation attached a single-stranded oligonucleotide with a 12-nucleotide UMI and the SP2 primer to the cDNA 3' end. TCRdb independently ran MiXCR on the UMI-ligation and nested PCR reads; one entry per CDR3 protein. Seen here are 95,000 to 150,000 distinct CDR3 sequences, roughly 36% observed once, and the top ten hold 0.75% to 1%.

General study findings and limits: Over 85% of naive TCR sequences appeared only once, unlike memory subsets.

This chain joins TRBV30 and TRBJ2-1; D may correspond to TRBD1 or TRBD2 (5 bases each). The TCR originated in a human donor in good health. Sequencing was carried out using central memory CD4+ T cells from blood. This CDR3 is CAWARPGAVDEQFF. In DNA form, the CDR3 reads TGTGCCTGGGCCCGCCCCGGGGCGGTAGATGAGCAGTTCTTC. The complete variable domain, with remaining parts taken from reference TRBV30 and TRBJ2-1, reads SQTIHQWPATLVQPVGSPLSLECTVEGTSNPNLYWYRQAAGRGLQLLFYSVGIGQISSEVPQNLSASRPQDRQFILSSKKLLLSDSGFYLCAWARPGAVDEQFFGPGTRLTVL.